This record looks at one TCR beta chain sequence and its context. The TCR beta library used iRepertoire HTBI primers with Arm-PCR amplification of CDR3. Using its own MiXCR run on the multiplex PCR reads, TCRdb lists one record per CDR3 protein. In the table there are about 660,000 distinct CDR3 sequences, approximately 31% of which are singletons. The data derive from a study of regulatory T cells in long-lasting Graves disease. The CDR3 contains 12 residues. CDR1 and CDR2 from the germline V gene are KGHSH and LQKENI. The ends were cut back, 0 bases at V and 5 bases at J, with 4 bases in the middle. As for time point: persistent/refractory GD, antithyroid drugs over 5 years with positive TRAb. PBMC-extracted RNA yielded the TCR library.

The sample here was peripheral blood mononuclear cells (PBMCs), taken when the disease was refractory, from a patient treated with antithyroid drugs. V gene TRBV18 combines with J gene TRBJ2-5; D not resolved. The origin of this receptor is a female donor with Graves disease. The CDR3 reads CASSPPSETQYF. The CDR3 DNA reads TGTGCCAGCTCACCACCTTCGGAGACCCAGTACTTC.